These T cell receptor beta chains were read from a single sample in a study of T cell repertoires in cytomegalovirus infection. TCRdb analysed the reads with MiXCR anew, one entry per CDR3 protein. The data show some 320,000 distinct CDR3 sequences, roughly 9.5% seen once. Sequencing used PBMCs. Receptor source: a human donor in good health (CMV status not recorded). Some clones in this sample may be carry-over from other donors' samples. Each CDR3 is given with its conserved first and last residue.

cdr3_aa j_call v_call
CAISESMAGEGWTEQFF TRBJ2-1 TRBV10-3
CASSVWELAGDNEQYF TRBJ2-7 TRBV6-1
CASSQDRAGGNTGELFF TRBJ2-2 TRBV4-1
CASSQRLNQPQHF TRBJ1-5 TRBV4-2
CASSPRTGGNSGELFF TRBJ2-2 TRBV7-2
CASSGWDRAYEQYF TRBJ2-7 TRBV2
CASTRGTNVPFNEQFF TRBJ2-1 TRBV12-3/TRBV12-4
CASSFSLTNEKLFF TRBJ1-4 TRBV11-2
CASSLSPSGIGKDEQFF TRBJ2-1 TRBV7-2
CASRKRQGRNSPLHF TRBJ1-6 TRBV6-5
CASSQDPQYNYGYTF TRBJ1-2 TRBV4-2
CAISGNNYGYTF TRBJ1-2 TRBV10-3
CASLTRGRGGPGANVLTF TRBJ2-6 TRBV7-2
CSAGVGEQFF TRBJ2-1 TRBV20-1
CASSYEYSPLHF TRBJ1-6 TRBV7-2
CAISVGSGGQETQYF TRBJ2-5 TRBV10-3
CASSLAGGGGSNQPQHF TRBJ1-5 TRBV27